The 21 T cell receptor beta chains below were found in one sample sequenced in a study of glioma-infiltrating T cells after dendritic cell vaccination. The sample's time point: after dendritic cell vaccination, including at tumor progression/relapse. Assay used: immunoSEQ multiplex PCR; TCRdb lists only in-frame clones, some missing. Here the sample spans 90,000 to 110,000 clones, 85% to 90% being singletons. The source material was blood, sampled after dendritic cell vaccination. The origin of the receptors is a human donor with glioblastoma.

The chain employs TRBV2 and TRBJ2-5, with 7 bases identical to TRBD2. J lost 2 bases, V lost 9 bases, and 12 bases had no gene match. The CDR3 consists of 15 residues. The germline V gene has CDR1 SNHLY and CDR2 FYNNEI. The CDR3 loop is CASSGGRDYQETQYF. The DNA of the CDR3 is TGTGCCAGTTCTGGAGGGAGGGATTATCAAGAGACCCAGTACTTC.

This chain uses TRBV10-2 with TRBJ2-5, with 11 bases lining up with TRBD2. This CDR3 contains 17 residues. With 0 bases clipped from V and 5 bases from J, the junction kept 8 bases outside the gene matches. Germline CDR1 WSHSY, CDR2 SAAADI. The CDR3 here is CASSESVSGGARETQYF. CDR3 bases: TGCGCCAGCAGTGAGTCGGTTAGCGGGGGGGCCCGGGAGACCCAGTACTTC.

The V gene is TRBV7-9, the J gene TRBJ2-1, with 7 positions matching TRBD2. This CDR3 has 15 amino acids. Germline loops: CDR1 SEHNR, CDR2 FQNEAQ (reference sequence). The ends lost 4 bases at V and 6 bases at J; junction bases unmatched: 9. In DNA form, the CDR3 reads TGTGCCAGCAGCTCAGATCCTTGGGGGGGCAATGAGCAGTTCTTC. As protein: CASSSDPWGGNEQFF. Looking up the rest from reference TRBV7-9 and TRBJ2-1 gives the full variable domain: DTGVSQNPRHKITKRGQNVTFRCDPISEHNRLYWYRQTLGQGPEFLTYFQNEAQLEKSRLLSDRFSAERPKGSFSTLEIQRTEQGDSAMYLCASSSDPWGGNEQFFGPGTRLTVL.

The V and J genes are TRBV21-1 and TRBJ2-7; the table's TRBD2 call for D was not verified on the DNA. TRBV21-1 is described as a pseudogene. The CDR3 sequence is 15 residues long. The CDR3: CASSKVGGVTYEQYF. In DNA, the CDR3 is TGTGCCAGCAGCAAAGTCGGGGGGGTAACCTACGAGCAGTACTTC.

CDR3 bases: TGTGCCAGCAGCCAAGACAGGGTAAAGGCTTTCTTT. As protein: CASSQDRVKAFF. J is TRBJ1-1 and V is TRBV14; tentative D call: TRBD1 (5 bases). The CDR3 spans 12 residues. Germline V gene data show CDR1 as SGHDN and CDR2 as FVKESK. Trimming removed 0 bases at V and 11 bases at J, with 10 bases between. Filled out from reference TRBV14 and TRBJ1-1, the complete variable domain reads EAGVTQFPSHSVIEKGQTVTLRCDPISGHDNLYWYRRVMGKEIKFLLHFVKESKQDESGMPNNRFLAERTGGTYSTLKVQPAELEDSGVYFCASSQDRVKAFFGQGTRLTVV.

The rearrangement links TRBV4-1 to TRBJ1-3; 7 bases agree with TRBD1. Unmatched junction bases numbered 6, after V lost 4 bases and J lost 0 bases. This CDR3 region has 16 residues. The germline V gene has CDR1 MGHRA and CDR2 YSYEKL. CDR3 nucleotide sequence: TGCGCCAGCAGCCCGACAGGGTTAATCTCTGGAAACACCATATATTTT. It codes for CASSPTGLISGNTIYF.

This chain uses TRBV4-2 with TRBJ1-3; the D gene is possibly TRBD1 (5 bases). Trimming stripped 0 bases from V and 2 bases from J, with 17 bases between. CDR1 and CDR2 (germline): LGHNA, YNFKEQ. The CDR3 spans 18 residues. The CDR3 region has the DNA TGTGCCAGCAGCCAAGATCGTGGGGGGACTCCGACTGGAAACACCATATATTTT. Its protein is CASSQDRGGTPTGNTIYF.

The chain links TRBV6-5 to TRBJ1-1; D may be TRBD1 (5 bases). Trimming took off 6 bases at V and 6 bases at J, with 11 bases between the two ends. The length of the CDR3 is 12 residues. CDR1 is MNHEY, CDR2 SVGAGI, per germline. CDR3 amino acids: CASRKGHAEAFF. In DNA, the CDR3 is TGTGCCAGCAGGAAGGGGCACGCTGAAGCTTTCTTT.

This chain uses TRBV2 with TRBJ2-2; no clear D. Trimming pared 5 bases from V and 3 bases from J, leaving 7 bases between. This CDR3 contains 13 residues. Germline V gene sequence: CDR1 SNHLY, CDR2 FYNNEI. The CDR3 loop reads CASSPEHTGELFF. DNA of the CDR3: TGTGCCAGCAGTCCGGAGCACACCGGGGAGCTGTTTTTT.

This chain joins TRBV25-1 and TRBJ1-3; D unresolved. V was shortened by 2 bases and J by 8 bases, with 10 bases between the two germline ends. The CDR3 runs 13 residues. From germline, CDR1 is MGHDK and CDR2 SYGVNS. The DNA for the CDR3 is TGTGCCAGCAGTGAAGGGCTTGGTCACACCATATATTTT. It is translated as CASSEGLGHTIYF.

V is TRBV6-5 and J is TRBJ2-2; the match to TRBD1 covers 12 bases. The CDR3 has 15 amino acids. The germline gives CDR1 MNHEY, CDR2 SVGAGI. Trimming took 7 bases from V and 6 from J; bases not matched to a gene: 6. CDR3 protein: CASTGGDRGPGELFF. The CDR3 DNA is TGTGCCAGCACCGGGGGGGACAGGGGGCCCGGGGAGCTGTTTTTT.

The V call is TRBV18, the J call TRBJ2-1; TRBD1 matches 8 bases. CDR3 size: 14 residues. V gave up 6 bases and J gave up 7 bases; unmatched junction bases: 8. The V gene's germline CDR1 is KGHSH and CDR2 LQKENI. This CDR3 is CASSGQGLMNEQFF. DNA for the CDR3: TGTGCCAGCTCTGGACAGGGATTGATGAATGAGCAGTTCTTC. The entire variable domain, with the rest obtained from reference TRBV18 and TRBJ2-1, is as follows: NAGVMQNPRHLVRRRGQEARLRCSPMKGHSHVYWYRQLPEEGLKFMVYLQKENIIDESGMPKERFSAEFPKEGPSILRIQQVVRGDSAAYFCASSGQGLMNEQFFGPGTRLTVL.

The rearrangement uses TRBV2 and TRBJ2-3; D perhaps matches TRBD2 (5 bases). This CDR3 comprises 14 residues. Germline-derived CDR1 and CDR2 are SNHLY and FYNNEI. Trimming shortened V by 8 bases and J by 2 bases, and 14 bases separated the two germline ends. The CDR3: CASGLKRNTDTQYF. In DNA form, the CDR3 reads TGTGCCAGCGGACTTAAGAGGAACACAGATACGCAGTATTTT.

The rearrangement uses TRBV7-8 and TRBJ1-2, with D possibly being TRBD1 (5 bases). Germline V gene lookup returns CDR1 SGHVS and CDR2 FQNEAQ. This CDR3 is 11 amino acids long. The V and J ends lost 8 bases and 8 bases respectively, with 12 bases between them. The CDR3 is CASGGTLGYTF. The CDR3 DNA reads as TGTGCCAGCGGAGGGACCTTGGGCTACACCTTC.

This chain links TRBV19 with TRBJ2-5; maybe TRBD1 (6 bases). Germline values: CDR1 LNHDA, CDR2 SQIVND (reference sequence). This CDR3 has 15 residues. V lost 9 bases to trimming and J lost 6 bases, with 23 bases between them. The CDR3 DNA reads TGTGCCAGCAAGAGGGATCGGTTTCAGGGGAAGACCCAGTACTTC. Amino acids: CASKRDRFQGKTQYF.

This chain connects TRBV11-2 to TRBJ2-7; 12 positions match TRBD2. Per germline, CDR1 SGHAT and CDR2 FQNNGV. The CDR3 is made up of 17 amino acids. Trimming took 5 bases from V and 3 from J; bases not matched to a gene: 11. The DNA for the CDR3 is TGTGCCAGCAGCACAGCTAGCGGGAGGGCCCGTAGCTACGAGCAGTACTTC. Its translation is CASSTASGRARSYEQYF.

This chain connects TRBV21-1 to TRBJ1-2. TRBV21-1 corresponds to a pseudogene. The CDR3 has 17 amino acids. CDR3 amino acids: CASSKVGFGGETYGYTF. The CDR3 DNA reads TGTGCCAGCAGCAAAGTTGGCTTCGGAGGAGAGACGTATGGCTACACCTTC.

The V and J genes are TRBV6-1 and TRBJ2-1; the match to TRBD2 covers 10 bases. The CDR3 consists of 16 residues. The J segment lost 5 bases and the V segment lost 4 bases, leaving 8 bases of the junction unmatched. The V gene's germline CDR1 is MNHNS and CDR2 SASEGT. In DNA, the CDR3 is TGTGCCAGCAGTGGAGCTAGCGGGGGAAGGGACAATGAGCAGTTCTTC. This codes for CASSGASGGRDNEQFF.

This sequence joins TRBV5-1 and TRBJ2-3; 8 bases fit TRBD2. There are 17 residues in the CDR3. V gave up 0 bases and J gave up 6 bases; unmatched junction bases: 12. CDR1 SGHRS and CDR2 YFSETQ come from the germline V gene. The DNA for the CDR3 is TGCGCCAGCAGCTTGGGTTGGTCTAGCGGGTCACAGGATACGCAGTATTTT. Protein: CASSLGWSSGSQDTQYF.

The rearrangement joins TRBV15 to TRBJ2-2, with TRBD2 as a possible D gene (6 bases). This CDR3 has 16 amino acids. Trimming removed 0 bases at V and 3 bases at J, with 11 bases between. From germline, CDR1 is LNHNV and CDR2 YYDKDF (reference sequence). CDR3 sequence reads: CATSREGGTYTGELFF. DNA for the CDR3: TGTGCCACCAGCAGAGAGGGCGGGACCTACACCGGGGAGCTGTTTTTT.

The V and J genes are TRBV30 and TRBJ1-5; TRBD1 matches 9 bases. Looked up from germline, CDR1 is GTSNPN and CDR2 is SVGIG (reference sequence). The length of the CDR3 is 16 residues. With V trimmed by 2 bases and J by 0 bases, 5 bases remained unmatched. The CDR3 nucleotides are TGTGCCTGGAGTCCTGACAGGGGGTATAGCAATCAGCCCCAGCATTTT. Residues: CAWSPDRGYSNQPQHF.